The 7 T cell receptor beta chains below were found in one sample sequenced in a study of tumor and adjacent non-tumor tissue in lung cancer. Three rounds of nested PCR, following a modified ARM-PCR protocol, produced the TCRbeta library. TCRdb re-called the multiplex PCR reads with MiXCR, one entry per CDR3 protein. Among 85,000 to 130,000 distinct CDR3 sequences listed, 65% were seen once. RNA was extracted from bulk tissue without any cell sorting. The normal lung tissue was taken more than 3 cm from the tumor edge. The specimen was distant non-tumor lung tissue. The receptor set was obtained from a man aged 25-45 years with non-small cell lung cancer.

About this clonotype: This may be a read error, as it is one base from a much larger clone. V gene TRBV30 combines with J gene TRBJ2-7; possibly TRBD1 or TRBD2 for D (5 bases each). The CDR3 is made up of 13 amino acids. Germline CDR1 GTSNPN, CDR2 SVGIG (reference sequence). The CDR3 loop reads CAWAGTATYEQNF. DNA for the CDR3: TGTGCCTGGGCCGGGACCGCTACCTACGAGCAGAACTTC.

The chain couples TRBV20-1 to TRBJ2-5, with 15 bases that match TRBD2. The CDR3 loop spans 14 amino acids. Looked up from germline, CDR1 is DFQATT and CDR2 is SNEGSKA (reference sequence). V dropped 7 bases and J dropped 5; count of bases not matched to a gene: 5. DNA for the CDR3: TGCAGTGTTAGTGGACTAGCGGGAGGGGAGACCCAGTACTTC. Encoded protein: CSVSGLAGGETQYF.

Remarks on this clonotype: At one end, the junction sequence differs from germline, possibly due to a read error. Here the CDR3 reads CSAREPGTAIDYEQIF. Here the CDR3 DNA reads TGCAGTGCCCGCGAACCCGGGACAGCTATAGACTATGAGCAGATCTTC. The chain couples TRBV20-1 to TRBJ2-1, with 7 positions matching TRBD1. Germline CDR1 DFQATT, CDR2 SNEGSKA (reference sequence). The CDR3 has 16 amino acids.

The chain couples TRBV20-1 to TRBJ1-1; tentative D call: TRBD1 (6 bases). The length of the CDR3 is 15 residues. The V end lost 6 bases, the J end lost 3 bases, and 20 bases lay between the germline ends. Germline V gives CDR1 DFQATT, CDR2 SNEGSKA (reference sequence). The chain's CDR3 is CSAHQRGAGDTEAFF. The CDR3 region has the DNA TGCAGTGCGCACCAACGTGGAGCAGGGGACACTGAAGCTTTCTTT.

This clonotype has only one observation. One junction end does not reproduce the germline sequence, and a read error may be involved. The chain joins TRBV11-3 to TRBJ1-4; possible D gene TRBD1, 5 bases. From germline, CDR1 is SGHNT and CDR2 YENEEA. The CDR3 extends over 13 amino acids. CDR3 DNA sequence: TGTGCCAACAGCCTTACTAGGGGCGAAGAACTGTTTTTT. Translation: CANSLTRGEELFF.

Regarding this clonotype: A read error is possible here, since a much larger clone lies one base away. The genes are TRBV6-1 and TRBJ1-2, with D uncertain. Per the germline V gene, CDR1 is MNHNS and CDR2 is SASEGT. The CDR3 runs to 14 residues. V lost 2 bases, J lost 8 bases, and 15 bases lay in between. The CDR3 protein is CASSETLSAGGYTF. DNA of the CDR3: TGTGCCAGCAGTGAAACGCTGTCGGCTGGCGGCTACACCTTC.

The sample holds a few counts of this clonotype. DNA of the CDR3: TGCGCCAGCAGCCCACAACGGAGGACAGAGACTTCGGTATCTAATGAAAAACTGTTTTTT. It is translated as CASSPQRRTETSVSNEKLFF. The rearrangement links TRBV4-1 to TRBJ1-4; D is possibly TRBD1 (6 bases). Per germline, CDR1 MGHRA and CDR2 YSYEKL. V lost 4 bases and J 3 bases, leaving 27 bases between the germline ends. This CDR3 is built from 20 residues.